This passage covers 19 T cell receptor beta chains from one sample sequenced in a study of shared clonotypes between healthy human individuals. Produced via immunoSEQ multiplex PCR; TCRdb's table is partial and in-frame only. The table lists 2 million or so clones, 85% to 95% of them singletons, with 0.13% in the top ten. The sequenced sample was naive CD4+ T cells sorted from blood. The subset was: CD45RA+ positively selected. These receptors were collected from a man between 18 and 35 years old in good health.

The chain recombines TRBV28 with TRBJ2-5, with D perhaps being TRBD1 or TRBD2 (5 bases each). The V end lost 1 base, the J end lost 7 bases, and 13 bases lay between the germline ends. The CDR3 spans 14 residues. Germline assignment: CDR1 MDHEN and CDR2 SYDVKM. For the CDR3, the DNA is TGTGCCAGCAGTTTATCGGGGCCCGCCGGGACCCAGTACTTC. Translating it yields CASSLSGPAGTQYF.

J is TRBJ2-1 and V is TRBV27; D possibly corresponds to TRBD1 (6 bases). The CDR3 totals 15 residues. The germline V gene has CDR1 MNHEY and CDR2 SMNVEV (reference sequence). Between the trimmed V and J ends, which lost 5 bases and 4 bases, there was a span of 15 bases. CDR3 sequence reads: CASSPQQGRYNEQFF. In nucleotides, the CDR3 is TGTGCCAGCAGTCCTCAACAGGGAAGATACAATGAGCAGTTCTTC.

V usage is TRBV30 and J usage is TRBJ1-4; 7 bases line up with TRBD1. This CDR3 has 15 residues. Looked up from germline, CDR1 is GTSNPN and CDR2 is SVGIG (reference sequence). With 2 bases clipped from V and 4 bases from J, the junction kept 7 bases outside the gene matches. The CDR3 coding sequence is TGTGCCTGGAGTAACCTGGGGACAGTTAATGAAAAACTGTTTTTT. It codes for CAWSNLGTVNEKLFF.

The chain has TRBV7-2 and TRBJ2-7; perhaps D is TRBD1 or TRBD2 (5 bases each). CDR3 length equals 13 residues. V shed 5 bases and J shed 1 base, with 9 bases lying between them. From germline, CDR1 is SGHTA and CDR2 FQGNSA. DNA of the CDR3: TGTGCCAGCAGCAACGGGGCGTCCTACGAGCAGTACTTC. Residues: CASSNGASYEQYF.

The rearrangement joins TRBV5-1 to TRBJ2-1; no definite D call. This CDR3 is 16 amino acids long. Germline assignment: CDR1 SGHRS and CDR2 YFSETQ. Trimming took 4 bases from V and 4 from J, leaving 18 bases between them. Written as DNA, the CDR3 is TGCGCCAGCAGCGACGGTGGGGTAGCCAGATACAATGAGCAGTTCTTC. The encoded protein is CASSDGGVARYNEQFF.

The gene calls are TRBV10-2 and TRBJ2-1; D uncertain. The germline V gene has CDR1 WSHSY and CDR2 SAAADI. The CDR3 sequence is 16 residues long. With 2 bases removed from V and 0 bases from J, the gap between germline ends came to 11 bases. CDR3 sequence (DNA): TGCGCCAGCAGTGAGCTGGACGGTCGCTCCTACAATGAGCAGTTCTTC. It translates to CASSELDGRSYNEQFF.

This rearrangement joins TRBV7-9 to TRBJ1-4, with 7 bases aligning to TRBD1. The CDR3 contains 14 residues. Looked up from germline, CDR1 is SEHNR and CDR2 is FQNEAQ (reference sequence). The junction had 5 bases not matched to a gene; V was cut back by 10 bases and J by 0 bases. In DNA, the CDR3 is TGTGCCACCAAGCAGGGGGCAACTAATGAAAAACTGTTTTTT. Its translation: CATKQGATNEKLFF.

V and J are TRBV6-4 and TRBJ2-7, with 7 bases identical to TRBD2. J lost 2 bases, V lost 2 bases, and 15 bases had no gene match. Germline V gene sequence: CDR1 MRHNA, CDR2 SNTAGT. CDR3 length: 18 amino acids. This chain's CDR3 is CASSDPRGSGNQAYEQYF. The CDR3 nucleotides read TGTGCCAGCAGTGACCCCCGTGGGAGCGGGAACCAGGCCTACGAGCAGTACTTC.

This sequence joins TRBV27 and TRBJ1-6; no clear D. In germline, CDR1 is MNHEY, CDR2 SMNVEV (reference sequence). With 2 bases removed from V and 9 bases from J, the gap between germline ends came to 11 bases. The CDR3 extends over 14 amino acids. This chain's CDR3 is CASSLGGRASPLHF. CDR3 in DNA: TGTGCCAGCAGTTTAGGAGGGAGGGCTTCACCCCTCCACTTT.

The chain combines TRBV5-4 with TRBJ1-6; D is uncertain. The length of the CDR3 is 15 residues. Germline V lookup: CDR1 SGHNT, CDR2 YYREEE (reference sequence). V was clipped by 4 bases and J by 8 bases, with 16 bases between them. Written as DNA, the CDR3 is TGTGCCAGCAGCGTGGACCCCCAGTGGGATTCACCCCTCCACTTT. Its protein is CASSVDPQWDSPLHF.

Worth noting for this clone: The same CDR3 arises from other DNA sequences in this sample as well. In DNA, the CDR3 is TGTGCCAGCAGCCGCTACAATGAGCAGTTCTTC. Amino acid sequence: CASSRYNEQFF. The rearrangement joins TRBV6-5 to TRBJ2-1; no clear D. CDR1 is MNHEY, CDR2 SVGAGI, per germline. Trimming took off 6 bases at V and 3 bases at J, with 3 bases between the two ends. The CDR3 covers 11 residues.

The chain joins TRBV5-1 to TRBJ2-5; 7 bases are shared with TRBD2. This CDR3 contains 14 residues. Germline assignment: CDR1 SGHRS and CDR2 YFSETQ. Trimming took 3 bases from V and 5 from J; bases not matched to a gene: 7. CDR3 sequence: CASSSSGVGETQYF. In DNA, the CDR3 is TGCGCCAGCAGCTCAAGCGGGGTCGGGGAGACCCAGTACTTC. Full variable domain (rest looked up from reference TRBV5-1 and TRBJ2-5): KAGVTQTPRYLIKTRGQQVTLSCSPISGHRSVSWYQQTPGQGLQFLFEYFSETQRNKGNFPGRFSGRQFSNSRSEMNVSTLELGDSALYLCASSSSGVGETQYFGPGTRLLVL.

The V and J genes are TRBV5-1 and TRBJ2-5; 11 bases are shared with TRBD2. Looked up from germline, CDR1 is SGHRS and CDR2 is YFSETQ. The CDR3 has 16 residues. The V and J ends lost 4 bases and 4 bases, in that order; junction bases with no gene match: 9. Here the CDR3 DNA reads TGCGCCAGCAGCAAGGGACTAGCGGAGGGGGGAGAGACCCAGTACTTC. Its translation is CASSKGLAEGGETQYF.

The chain has TRBV5-1 and TRBJ2-3; the D gene is possibly TRBD2 (6 bases). The CDR3 is made up of 15 amino acids. The V end lost 4 bases, the J end lost 2 bases, and 14 bases lay between the germline ends. CDR1 is SGHRS, CDR2 YFSETQ, per germline. The CDR3 region is CASSILALHTDTQYF. CDR3 in DNA: TGCGCCAGCAGCATTCTAGCGCTACACACAGATACGCAGTATTTT.

The CDR3 nucleotides are TGTGCCAGCAGCTCCCGACGGACAACTAATGAAAAACTGTTTTTT. Translation gives CASSSRRTTNEKLFF. The chain uses TRBV7-2 and TRBJ1-4; D not certain. Deletions cut 4 bases from V and 0 bases from J, with 9 bases between. This CDR3 has 15 residues. Germline V lookup: CDR1 SGHTA, CDR2 FQGNSA. The complete variable domain, with remaining parts taken from reference TRBV7-2 and TRBJ1-4, reads GAGVSQSPSNKVTEKGKDVELRCDPISGHTALYWYRQSLGQGLEFLIYFQGNSAPDKSGLPSDRFSAERTGGSVSTLTIQRTQQEDSAVYLCASSSRRTTNEKLFFGSGTQLSVL.

This chain joins TRBV14 and TRBJ1-4, with D possibly TRBD1 on 5 matching bases. Looked up from germline, CDR1 is SGHDN and CDR2 is FVKESK. The V end was cut by 4 bases, the J end by 6 bases, with 9 bases between. This CDR3 has 13 residues. The CDR3 region is CASSRGFYEKLFF. The CDR3 nucleotides are TGTGCCAGCAGCCGGGGCTTTTATGAAAAACTGTTTTTT.

The V and J genes are TRBV5-6 and TRBJ1-2; possible D gene TRBD1, 5 bases. V was cut by 0 bases and J by 0 bases, with 12 bases left in between. Per the germline V gene, CDR1 is SGHDT and CDR2 is YYEEEE. This CDR3 region has 16 residues. CDR3 in DNA: TGTGCCAGCAGCTTGGGGTCCGGGGCGGCTAACTATGGCTACACCTTC. It translates to CASSLGSGAANYGYTF.

DNA of the CDR3: TGCGCCAGCAGTGGGCGAACGCGGGTGGAAAATGAGCAGTTCTTC. It specifies CASSGRTRVENEQFF. The chain has TRBV5-1 and TRBJ2-1; D is possibly TRBD2 (5 bases). V dropped 5 bases and J dropped 7 bases, with 19 bases sitting between them. Per the germline V gene, CDR1 is SGHRS and CDR2 is YFSETQ. The CDR3 is made up of 15 amino acids.

This clone was counted once. This sample includes further DNA sequences coding for the same CDR3. The V call is TRBV2, the J call TRBJ1-1; no definite D call. V dropped 1 base and J dropped 3 bases, with 6 bases sitting between them. This CDR3 comprises 13 residues. Looked up from germline, CDR1 is SNHLY and CDR2 is FYNNEI. In DNA form, the CDR3 reads TGTGCCAGCAGTGAAGAGCGGGACACTGAAGCTTTCTTT. This encodes CASSEERDTEAFF. Based on the CDR3 plus reference TRBV2 and TRBJ1-1, the full variable domain is EPEVTQTPSHQVTQMGQEVILRCVPISNHLYFYWYRQILGQKVEFLVSFYNNEISEKSEIFDDQFSVERPDGSNFTLKIRSTKLEDSAMYFCASSEERDTEAFFGQGTRLTVV.